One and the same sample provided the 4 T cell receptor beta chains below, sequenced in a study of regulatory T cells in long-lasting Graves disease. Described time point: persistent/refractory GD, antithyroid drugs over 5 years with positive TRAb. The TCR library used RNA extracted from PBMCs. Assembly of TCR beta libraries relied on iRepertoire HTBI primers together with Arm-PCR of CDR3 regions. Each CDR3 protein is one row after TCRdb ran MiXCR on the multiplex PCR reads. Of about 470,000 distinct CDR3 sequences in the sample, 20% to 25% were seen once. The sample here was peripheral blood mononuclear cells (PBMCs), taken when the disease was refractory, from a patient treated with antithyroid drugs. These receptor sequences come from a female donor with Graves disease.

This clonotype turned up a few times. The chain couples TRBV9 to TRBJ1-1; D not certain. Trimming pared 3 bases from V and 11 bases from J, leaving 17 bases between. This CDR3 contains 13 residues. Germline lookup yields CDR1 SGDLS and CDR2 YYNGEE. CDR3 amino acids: CASSASDAAVAFF. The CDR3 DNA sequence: TGTGCCAGCAGCGCCTCTGATGCAGCTGTGGCTTTCTTT.

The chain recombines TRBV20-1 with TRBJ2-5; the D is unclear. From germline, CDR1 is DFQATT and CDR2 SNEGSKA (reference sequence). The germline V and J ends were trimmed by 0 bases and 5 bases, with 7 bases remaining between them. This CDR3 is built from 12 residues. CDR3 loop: CSARDQRETQYF. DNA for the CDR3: TGCAGTGCTAGAGATCAGAGGGAGACCCAGTACTTC.

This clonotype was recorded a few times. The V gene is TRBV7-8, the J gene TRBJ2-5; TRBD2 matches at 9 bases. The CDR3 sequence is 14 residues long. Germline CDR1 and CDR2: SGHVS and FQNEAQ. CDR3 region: CASKRREGQETQYF. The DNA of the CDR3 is TGTGCGTCGAAGCGGCGGGAGGGTCAAGAGACCCAGTACTTC.

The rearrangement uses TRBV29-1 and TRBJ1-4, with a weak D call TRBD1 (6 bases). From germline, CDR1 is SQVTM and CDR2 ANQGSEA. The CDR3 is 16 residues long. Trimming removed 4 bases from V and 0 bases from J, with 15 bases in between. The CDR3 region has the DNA TGCAGCGTTGCCGTCAACAGGGCTGCAACTAATGAAAAACTGTTTTTT. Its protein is CSVAVNRAATNEKLFF.